The T cell receptor beta chain described here comes from a study of cytomegalovirus exposure and HLA in healthy donors. 13 Jbeta primers and 60 Vbeta primers were used for the PCR. TCRdb's copy holds only in-frame clones and misses some; the assay was immunoSEQ multiplex PCR. The sample consists of hundreds of thousands of clones, 70% to 80% of them appearing once. From germline, CDR1 is MNHNY and CDR2 SVGAGI (reference sequence). With 6 bases clipped from V and 4 bases from J, the junction kept 10 bases outside the gene matches. The CDR3 covers 16 residues. The sequenced material came from PBMCs. This clonotype was sampled from a girl aged 2 to 9 in good health and CMV-seronegative. The chain joins TRBV6-6 to TRBJ1-3; TRBD1 matches at 9 bases. CDR3 sequence: CASSYKRTGEGNTIYF. CDR3 bases: TGTGCCAGCAGCTATAAAAGGACAGGGGAAGGAAACACCATATATTTT.